This T cell receptor (beta chain) stems from a study of cytomegalovirus exposure and HLA in healthy donors. Broader study findings: In a later analysis, compared with equally common non-associated chains, HLA-associated beta chains were more expanded.

This clone has only a few counts. What it recognizes is unknown. The study ran its PCR with 60 Vbeta and 13 Jbeta primers. TCRdb's table, derived via immunoSEQ multiplex PCR, lists solely in-frame clones and lacks some. The table lists over 150,000 clones, roughly three quarters of them singletons. The CDR3 runs 15 residues. V dropped 2 bases and J dropped 4; count of bases not matched to a gene: 3. Germline V CDR1 and CDR2: SGHNT, YYREEE (reference sequence). The specimen was PBMCs. The TCR sequence derives from a woman aged 45-59 years in good health and CMV-seropositive. The chain is built from TRBV5-4 and TRBJ2-1; 10 nucleotides line up with TRBD2. As DNA, the CDR3 is TGTGCCAGCAGCTTAGGACTAGCGGATTACAATGAGCAGTTCTTC. Its translation: CASSLGLADYNEQFF.